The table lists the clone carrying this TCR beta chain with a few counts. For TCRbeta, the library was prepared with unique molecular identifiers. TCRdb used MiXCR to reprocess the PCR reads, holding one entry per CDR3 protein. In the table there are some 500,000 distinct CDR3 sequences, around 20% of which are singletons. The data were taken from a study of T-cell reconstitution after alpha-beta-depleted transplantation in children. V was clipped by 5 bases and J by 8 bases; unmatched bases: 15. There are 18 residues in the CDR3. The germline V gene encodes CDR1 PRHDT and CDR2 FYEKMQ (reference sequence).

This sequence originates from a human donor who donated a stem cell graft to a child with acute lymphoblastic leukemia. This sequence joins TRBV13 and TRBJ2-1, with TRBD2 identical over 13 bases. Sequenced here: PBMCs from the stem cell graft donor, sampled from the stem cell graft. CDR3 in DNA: TGTGCCAGCAGCCTAACCCCGGGACTAGCGGGATGGGGCGATGAGCAGTTCTTC. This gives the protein CASSLTPGLAGWGDEQFF.